The 27 T cell receptor beta chains reported below all come from one sample, sequenced in a study of type 1 regulatory T cells. No antigens are known for them. TCRdb reanalysed the reads using MiXCR and keeps one entry per CDR3 protein. The sample yields about 42,000 distinct CDR3 sequences, 9% to 15% seen once. Sequenced: cultured non-Tr1 T cells, either the whole culture or a sorted T cell fraction (not recorded which). The source of these receptors is a human donor in good health.

The V and J genes are TRBV20-1 and TRBJ1-5; a possible D gene is TRBD1 (6 bases). The CDR3 covers 13 residues. V lost 5 bases, J lost 6 bases, and 14 bases lay in between. The germline gives CDR1 DFQATT, CDR2 SNEGSKA (reference sequence). CDR3 in amino acids: CSASQGVGQPQHF. The CDR3 coding sequence is TGCAGTGCTTCACAGGGAGTCGGTCAGCCCCAGCATTTT.

The sample holds a few counts of this clonotype. CDR3 sequence reads: CASRRSGSGYGYTF. CDR3 bases: TGTGCCAGCAGGAGGTCGGGTTCGGGTTATGGCTACACCTTC. V usage is TRBV12-3 or TRBV12-4 and J usage is TRBJ1-2; D is unclear. The V gene lost 6 bases and the J gene lost 5 bases, with 16 bases spanning the gap. There are 14 residues in the CDR3.

The V call is TRBV19, the J call TRBJ2-5, with TRBD2 matching 9 bases. The CDR3 sequence is 15 residues long. Per the germline V gene, CDR1 is LNHDA and CDR2 is SQIVND (reference sequence). Trimming took 6 bases from V and 1 from J; bases not matched to a gene: 6. This CDR3 reads CASSASGTIQETQYF. The CDR3 nucleotides read TGTGCCAGTAGCGCTAGCGGGACGATCCAAGAGACCCAGTACTTC. Full variable domain (outside the CDR3, taken from reference TRBV19 and TRBJ2-5): DGGITQSPKYLFRKEGQNVTLSCEQNLNHDAMYWYRQDPGQGLRLIYYSQIVNDFQKGDIAEGYSVSREKKESFPLTVTSAQKNPTAFYLCASSASGTIQETQYFGPGTRLLVL.

This clonotype was detected ten times or more. The CDR3 protein is CASKGIETQYF. CDR3 coding DNA: TGTGCCAGCAAGGGCATCGAGACCCAGTACTTC. This sequence joins TRBV7-9 and TRBJ2-5; D unclear. Germline V gene lookup returns CDR1 SEHNR and CDR2 FQNEAQ (reference sequence). V was pared by 7 bases and J by 5 bases, with 8 bases between. The CDR3 runs 11 residues.

This clonotype was detected ten times or more. The rearrangement joins TRBV29-1 to TRBJ2-5, with 7 bases identical to TRBD2. V lost 7 bases to trimming and J lost 2 bases; unmatched junction nucleotides: 13. The CDR3 is 15 residues long. Germline V gene sequence: CDR1 SQVTM, CDR2 ANQGSEA. CDR3 bases: TGCAGCGCACTTCAGCTCCGCGGGAGACAAGAGACCCAGTACTTC. Translated: CSALQLRGRQETQYF.

This clonotype came up many times. The chain employs TRBV27 and TRBJ2-7; perhaps D is TRBD1 or TRBD2 (5 bases each). Between the trimmed V and J ends, which lost 6 bases and 7 bases, there was a span of 19 bases. This CDR3 has 14 residues. Per the germline V gene, CDR1 is MNHEY and CDR2 is SMNVEV (reference sequence). CDR3 nucleotides: TGTGCCAGCAGCCGCTGGGACGTCCCGGGGGAGCAGTACTTC. This codes for CASSRWDVPGEQYF.

This clonotype has more than one count but fewer than ten. The genes are TRBV2 and TRBJ2-2; 9 nucleotides match TRBD1. The ends lost 5 bases at V and 1 base at J; junction bases unmatched: 5. CDR1 is SNHLY, CDR2 FYNNEI, per germline. The CDR3 extends over 16 amino acids. The CDR3 here is CASSSPGQGNTGELFF. DNA of the CDR3: TGTGCCAGCAGTTCCCCGGGACAGGGGAACACCGGGGAGCTGTTTTTT.

A word on this clonotype: A read error is possible here, since a much larger clone lies one base away. This chain links TRBV6-5 with TRBJ1-6; D possibly corresponds to TRBD1 (6 bases). The CDR3 runs 14 residues. Trimming pared 7 bases from V and 10 bases from J, leaving 17 bases between. Looked up from germline, CDR1 is MNHEY and CDR2 is SVGAGI. For the CDR3, the DNA is TGTGCCAGCAATCCAACAGGGTTGAACTCACCCCTCCACTTT. This sequence encodes CASNPTGLNSPLHF.

The chain links TRBV28 to TRBJ2-4; the match to TRBD1 covers 8 bases. CDR3 size: 14 residues. V gave up 6 bases and J gave up 4 bases; unmatched junction bases: 5. Germline CDR1 reads MDHEN; CDR2 reads SYDVKM. The DNA of the CDR3 is TGTGCCAGCAGACAGGGACAGGCTAAAAACATTCAGTACTTC. Amino acid sequence: CASRQGQAKNIQYF.

This chain connects TRBV6-2 or TRBV6-3 to TRBJ1-1; D not resolved. This CDR3 region has 14 residues. With 3 bases removed from V and 3 bases from J, the gap between germline ends came to 11 bases. Looked up from germline, CDR1 is MNHEY and CDR2 is SVGEGT. CDR3 DNA: TGTGCCAGCAGTTATCTCCGAAGAGACACTGAAGCTTTCTTT. This encodes CASSYLRRDTEAFF.

A single count supports this clonotype. This chain uses TRBV7-2 with TRBJ2-7; tentative D call: TRBD1 (6 bases). CDR1 and CDR2 from the germline V gene are SGHTA and FQGNSA. V gave up 2 bases and J gave up 7 bases, with 21 bases separating them. CDR3 length: 16 residues. Here the CDR3 reads CASSLNQGPSGAEQYF. The CDR3 nucleotides are TGTGCCAGCAGCTTAAACCAGGGGCCCTCAGGTGCGGAGCAGTACTTC.

The chain is built from TRBV20-1 and TRBJ2-7; 9 bases fit TRBD2. With 3 bases clipped from V and 0 bases from J, the junction kept 3 bases outside the gene matches. The CDR3 sequence is 14 residues long. The germline V gene has CDR1 DFQATT and CDR2 SNEGSKA (reference sequence). CDR3 region: CSASERGDSYEQYF. The CDR3 bases are TGCAGTGCTAGTGAGCGGGGGGACTCCTACGAGCAGTACTTC.

This clonotype appeared many times. This chain joins TRBV5-1 and TRBJ2-5, with D tentatively TRBD2 (5 bases). Germline V gene data show CDR1 as SGHRS and CDR2 as YFSETQ. V was pared by 3 bases and J by 5 bases, with 14 bases between. CDR3 size: 14 residues. CDR3 DNA: TGCGCCAGCAGCTCGGACGGCCGAGGGGAGACCCAGTACTTC. Protein: CASSSDGRGETQYF.

This clonotype is deemed medium-sized (0.01 to 0.1%). The V and J genes are TRBV19 and TRBJ2-3, with no clear D. Germline lookup yields CDR1 LNHDA and CDR2 SQIVND (reference sequence). There are 14 residues in the CDR3. Deletions cut 5 bases from V and 0 bases from J, with 9 bases between. The CDR3 is CASSARTSTDTQYF. CDR3 nucleotide sequence: TGTGCCAGTAGTGCCCGAACTAGCACAGATACGCAGTATTTT.

The rearrangement joins TRBV5-1 to TRBJ2-7, with D maybe TRBD2 (5 bases). Trimming removed 4 bases at V and 2 bases at J, with 13 bases between. Germline CDR1 SGHRS, CDR2 YFSETQ. This CDR3 spans 14 amino acids. In nucleotides, the CDR3 is TGCGCCAGCAGCGCACGGGATCGAACCTACGAGCAGTACTTC. The encoded protein is CASSARDRTYEQYF.

The rearrangement links TRBV27 to TRBJ2-3; 10 bases fit TRBD2. Germline V gene sequence: CDR1 MNHEY, CDR2 SMNVEV (reference sequence). This CDR3 spans 16 amino acids. The J segment lost 2 bases and the V segment lost 6 bases, leaving 8 bases of the junction unmatched. The CDR3: CASRLASGSPTDTQYF. CDR3 coding DNA: TGTGCCAGCAGGCTCGCTAGCGGGAGCCCCACAGATACGCAGTATTTT.

The chain recombines TRBV20-1 with TRBJ2-1; D not resolved. CDR1 and CDR2 (germline): DFQATT, SNEGSKA (reference sequence). The CDR3 consists of 14 residues. Trimming took 2 bases from V and 7 from J, leaving 15 bases between them. The CDR3 spells CSARSTLDVNEQFF. The DNA of the CDR3 is TGCAGTGCTAGAAGCACACTGGACGTAAATGAGCAGTTCTTC.

The V gene is TRBV19, the J gene TRBJ2-1, with 9 bases aligning to TRBD1. The CDR3 consists of 15 residues. J lost 6 bases, V lost 2 bases, and 5 bases had no gene match. Germline-derived CDR1 and CDR2 are LNHDA and SQIVND (reference sequence). The CDR3 region has the DNA TGTGCCAGTAGTATACGGGACAGGGAGGGCAATGAGCAGTTCTTC. Its translation is CASSIRDREGNEQFF.

J is TRBJ2-7 and V is TRBV7-9, with 10 bases identical to TRBD2. CDR1 and CDR2 from the germline V gene are SEHNR and FQNEAQ (reference sequence). The CDR3 runs 15 residues. With 3 bases clipped from V and 3 bases from J, the junction kept 5 bases outside the gene matches. CDR3 amino acids: CASSFSGRGGYEQYF. The CDR3 bases are TGTGCCAGCAGCTTCAGCGGGAGGGGCGGCTACGAGCAGTACTTC.

In its sample, this clonotype was seen many times. The gene calls are TRBV5-1 and TRBJ2-3, with D perhaps TRBD1 (7 bases). The germline gives CDR1 SGHRS, CDR2 YFSETQ. Trimming took off 4 bases at V and 4 bases at J, with 22 bases between the two ends. The CDR3 spans 17 residues. The CDR3 bases are TGCGCCAGCAGCGATTCAGGGGGGAGCCCTGGCGCAGATACGCAGTATTTT. Translation gives CASSDSGGSPGADTQYF.

The rearrangement links TRBV20-1 to TRBJ2-7; 11 positions match TRBD2. V dropped 7 bases and J dropped 7; count of bases not matched to a gene: 12. The germline V gene encodes CDR1 DFQATT and CDR2 SNEGSKA (reference sequence). This CDR3 has 14 residues. CDR3 region: CSGHGTSGQKEQYF. The CDR3 DNA reads TGCAGTGGCCACGGGACTAGCGGTCAGAAGGAGCAGTACTTC.

This clonotype has a handful of counts. The junction does not match germline at one end; this may be a read error. The rearrangement links TRBV7-2 to TRBJ2-2; no reliable D call. Germline loops: CDR1 SGHTA, CDR2 FQGNSA. The CDR3 length is 14 residues. This CDR3 reads CASSLALGTRELFF. CDR3 in DNA: TGTGCCAGCAGCTTAGCGTTAGGCACCCGGGAGCTGTTTTTT.

In this sample, this clonotype turned up many times. This chain joins TRBV10-3 and TRBJ2-3; no clear D. Germline V gene lookup returns CDR1 ENHRY and CDR2 SYGVKD. V was cut by 5 bases and J by 4 bases, with 10 bases left in between. The CDR3 runs to 13 residues. This CDR3 is CAISSGYSDTQYF. CDR3 coding DNA: TGTGCCATCAGTTCAGGCTATTCAGATACGCAGTATTTT.

This rearrangement joins TRBV18 to TRBJ2-2; no definite D call. Trimming left V 5 bases short and J 5 bases short, with 6 bases between. CDR1 and CDR2 (germline): KGHSH, LQKENI. CDR3 length: 12 amino acids. The CDR3 DNA sequence: TGTGCCAGCTCAGGAAGTACCGGGGAGCTGTTTTTT. Its translation is CASSGSTGELFF.

This clonotype has a count of ten or more. The chain is built from TRBV6-5 and TRBJ1-1; unclear D gene. The CDR3 totals 14 residues. Trimming took off 0 bases at V and 3 bases at J, with 8 bases between the two ends. Germline assignment: CDR1 MNHEY and CDR2 SVGAGI. This CDR3 reads CASSYSLGYTEAFF. In nucleotides, the CDR3 is TGTGCCAGCAGTTACTCTCTGGGATACACTGAAGCTTTCTTT.

This chain connects TRBV6-1 to TRBJ1-5; D gene uncertain. CDR1 is MNHNS and CDR2 is SASEGT in the germline V gene. The germline V and J ends were trimmed by 1 base and 6 bases, with 4 bases remaining between them. This CDR3 is 12 amino acids long. CDR3 coding DNA: TGTGCCAGCAGTGAAGTAACTCAGCCCCAGCATTTT. Translating gives CASSEVTQPQHF.

The J gene is TRBJ2-7, the V gene TRBV14; D not certain. Germline V gives CDR1 SGHDN, CDR2 FVKESK. Between the trimmed V and J ends, which lost 4 bases and 3 bases, there was a span of 16 bases. This CDR3 contains 15 residues. The CDR3 DNA is TGTGCCAGCAGCCGGGGAAGCGACCCGCTCTACGAGCAGTACTTC. Translated, it gives CASSRGSDPLYEQYF.